This record concerns one T cell receptor beta chain sequence. The antigen is undetermined. One entry per CDR3 protein results from TCRdb running MiXCR on the reads. The sample includes around 65,000 distinct CDR3 sequences, around 49% seen only once; the top ten take 2% to 2.5%. This specimen comes from a study of type 1 regulatory T cells. Study-level information: An in vitro protocol generated T-allo10, a Tr1-enriched, alloantigen-specific CD4 T cell product.

The study, taken as a whole, reports: Type 1 regulatory T cells had a more restricted TCR repertoire than non-type 1 regulatory T cells.

V dropped 7 bases and J dropped 4 bases, with 10 bases sitting between them. The CDR3 spans 12 residues. The sequenced material came from cultured non-Tr1 T cells, either the whole culture or a sorted T cell fraction (not recorded which). This sequence joins TRBV12-3 or TRBV12-4 and TRBJ1-2; D remains unclear. The receptor was isolated from a human donor in good health. CDR3 DNA: TGTGCCAGCAAGGACGGCCTCTATGGCTACACCTTC. Translated, it gives CASKDGLYGYTF.